The 13 T cell receptor beta chains below come from one sample, sequenced in a study of blood T cell repertoires in COVID-19. TCRdb's copy holds only in-frame clones and misses some; the assay was immunoSEQ multiplex PCR. The sample consists of about 260,000 clones, roughly 86% of them appearing once. The material sequenced was peripheral blood. These receptor sequences come from a human donor in a cohort sampled during active COVID-19.

The chain combines TRBV6-6 with TRBJ2-1, with 8 nucleotides matching TRBD2. CDR1 and CDR2 from the germline V gene are MNHNY and SVGAGI (reference sequence). This CDR3 region has 16 residues. The junction had 6 bases not matched to a gene; V was cut back by 5 bases and J by 0 bases. The DNA for the CDR3 is TGTGCCAGCAGTCCACGGGGGGGGAGCTCCTACAATGAGCAGTTCTTC. Translation gives CASSPRGGSSYNEQFF.

The chain recombines TRBV5-1 with TRBJ2-3, with D possibly being TRBD1 (6 bases). The CDR3 sequence is 14 residues long. Germline CDR1 is SGHRS and CDR2 is YFSETQ. V lost 10 bases and J 2 bases, leaving 17 bases between the germline ends. CDR3 nucleotide sequence: TGCGCCGGAGAACAGGGATCACACACAGATACGCAGTATTTT. Protein: CAGEQGSHTDTQYF.

V and J are TRBV4-3 and TRBJ1-2; TRBD1 is a possible D gene (5 bases). The CDR3 length is 17 residues. The V end was cut by 4 bases, the J end by 0 bases, with 18 bases between. CDR1 LGHNA and CDR2 YSLEER come from the germline V gene. Written as DNA, the CDR3 is TGCGCCAGCAGCCTGGAGACAGCTCGAGCTTCTAACTATGGCTACACCTTC. Translated, it gives CASSLETARASNYGYTF.

This clone appeared a few times. The chain uses TRBV30 and TRBJ2-3; maybe TRBD2 (6 bases). This CDR3 spans 15 amino acids. Germline V gene data show CDR1 as GTSNPN and CDR2 as SVGIG (reference sequence). V dropped 4 bases and J dropped 1 base, with 15 bases sitting between them. The CDR3 DNA reads as TGTGCCTGGAACAAAGGGCTAGCGCGCACAGATACGCAGTATTTT. Protein product: CAWNKGLARTDTQYF.

The chain links TRBV25-1 to TRBJ2-1; D gene unclear. Per germline, CDR1 MGHDK and CDR2 SYGVNS. CDR3 length equals 18 residues. Trimming left V 3 bases short and J 3 bases short, with 21 bases between. The CDR3 coding sequence is TGTGCCAGCAGTGAGACCGGGTCAGAACGGTCTGTCTACAATGAGCAGTTCTTC. This gives the protein CASSETGSERSVYNEQFF.

V gene TRBV2 combines with J gene TRBJ1-2; 9 bases agree with TRBD1. Germline trimming cut 6 bases from V and 7 bases from J; bases unmatched to any gene: 12. Germline CDR1 and CDR2: SNHLY and FYNNEI. This CDR3 region has 15 residues. The CDR3 DNA reads TGTGCCAGCAGGGCCCCCGGGACAGGGTTTCGTGGCTACACCTTC. Amino acids: CASRAPGTGFRGYTF.

The CDR3 DNA reads as TGTGCCAGCAGCAAAGCTGGACAGGAGAAAGTC. It specifies CASSKAGQEKV. This sequence joins TRBV21-1 and TRBJ2-7; the tabulated D call, TRBD1, remains unverified against the DNA. TRBV21-1 is a recognized pseudogene. This CDR3 has 11 residues.

This chain connects TRBV12-3 or TRBV12-4 to TRBJ1-2, with 7 bases fitting TRBD1. The J segment lost 4 bases and the V segment lost 6 bases, leaving 5 bases of the junction unmatched. The CDR3 covers 13 residues. The chain's CDR3 is CASSRGAVYGYTF. CDR3 DNA sequence: TGTGCCAGCAGCAGGGGGGCGGTCTATGGCTACACCTTC.

V gene TRBV6-5 combines with J gene TRBJ1-1, with D maybe TRBD1 (6 bases). CDR1 MNHEY and CDR2 SVGAGI come from the germline V gene. CDR3 length equals 14 residues. V was trimmed by 6 bases and J by 3 bases, leaving 14 bases between them. CDR3 sequence reads: CASRYTEGDTEAFF. Written as DNA, the CDR3 is TGTGCCAGCAGGTATACCGAGGGGGACACTGAAGCTTTCTTT.

The V call is TRBV20-1, the J call TRBJ1-4, with D hard to call. The CDR3 contains 13 residues. Germline assignment: CDR1 DFQATT and CDR2 SNEGSKA (reference sequence). Trimming removed 3 bases from V and 5 bases from J, with 10 bases in between. The CDR3 reads CSASSGANEKLFF. CDR3 coding DNA: TGCAGTGCTAGTTCGGGAGCCAATGAAAAACTGTTTTTT.

This clone was observed a single time. The chain joins TRBV28 to TRBJ1-1; 8 bases match TRBD1. Germline values: CDR1 MDHEN, CDR2 SYDVKM. The CDR3 extends over 15 amino acids. With 2 bases clipped from V and 5 bases from J, the junction kept 7 bases outside the gene matches. CDR3 sequence (DNA): TGTGCCAGCAGTTTACTGGACAGGGAAGGTACTGAAGCTTTCTTT. It yields the protein CASSLLDREGTEAFF.

The rearrangement links TRBV3-1 (or the pseudogene TRBV3-2) to TRBJ2-1, with D tentatively TRBD2 (5 bases). CDR1 LGHDT and CDR2 YNNKEL come from the germline V gene (reference sequence). The CDR3 spans 17 residues. Trimming pared 0 bases from V and 2 bases from J, leaving 14 bases between. The CDR3 spells CASSQDGAASAYNEQFF. The CDR3 region has the DNA TGTGCCAGCAGCCAAGATGGAGCGGCTTCAGCCTACAATGAGCAGTTCTTC.

The chain links TRBV28 to TRBJ1-2; 7 nucleotides agree with TRBD1. This CDR3 is built from 16 residues. J lost 4 bases, V lost 1 base, and 9 bases had no gene match. CDR1 MDHEN and CDR2 SYDVKM come from the germline V gene. The CDR3 sequence: CASSLSGQPPGYGYTF. The CDR3 DNA follows: TGTGCCAGCAGTTTATCGGGACAGCCCCCCGGCTATGGCTACACCTTC.